This T cell receptor (beta chain) was identified during a study of shared clonotypes between healthy human individuals. Study-level results: Unshared clonotypes carried lower generation probabilities than those common to all four donors.

This CDR3 contains 14 residues. V was pared by 5 bases and J by 6 bases, with 18 bases between. Germline CDR1 is SGHRS and CDR2 is YFSETQ. Assay used: immunoSEQ multiplex PCR; TCRdb lists only in-frame clones, some missing. This sample carries roughly 2 million clones, 95% of them seen once, and the ten largest clones take about 0.13%. In the case of this clone: Its target is unknown.

This chain uses TRBV5-1 with TRBJ2-7; the D is unclear. The specimen was naive CD4+ T cells sorted from blood. Sample subset: CD45RA+ positively selected. The receptor was isolated from a man between 18 and 35 years old in good health. CDR3 sequence: CASSVGLPSFEQYF. The CDR3 nucleotides are TGCGCCAGCAGTGTGGGTCTACCCTCTTTCGAGCAGTACTTC.